What follows is one TCR beta chain and its context. Its antigen is unknown. One base away there is no much larger clone; base qualities are not given. The protocol used for the library was the immunoSEQ multiplex PCR assay. Rearranged TCR beta chain sequences were amplified with the hsTCRB Kit following the manufacturer's protocol. An Illumina MiSeq was used to sequence the TCRB libraries. As for the original processing: The kit vendor's proprietary platform handled demultiplexing, trimming and gene mapping. The source is immuneACCESS, and TCRdb retained only in-frame sequences with V and J called. Part of the clones is not carried over; for the studies checked, unresolved V genes explain less than half of this, and the remainder is unexplained. That table is the source of V, J and clone size, and D and trimming were worked out from the DNA. For this sample the table gives around 32,000 clones, of which approximately 80% were detected only once. The top ten clonotypes cover approximately 7.1% of the sample.

The source of the sample is a study of a mutant IDH1 vaccine in newly diagnosed glioma (dated by TCRdb to about 2021). With respect to the entire study: In the chemotherapy-containing groups, vaccination started alongside temozolomide cycles, whereas in patients who had radiotherapy alone it started 4-6 weeks after radiotherapy. Of the roughly 30 treated patients, 62.5% were male and approximately 40% were female, and the mean age was approximately 40 years. Prior to enrollment, standard therapy consisting of radiotherapy alone, temozolomide alone, or radiochemotherapy with temozolomide had been administered to patients, with the combination being received by most patients. The week-35 safety follow-up was designated visit V12, and the week-47 end of study was designated visit V13. Peripheral blood samples were drawn at six visits, namely V03 (baseline), V05, V07, V10, V12 and V13. For exploratory analyses, longitudinal TCRB deep sequencing was carried out in more than 20 treated patients wherever samples were available. Here is what the overall study found, with its caveats: The authors stated that sample limitations prevented analyses of patient blood samples from being reproduced. Immune responses induced by the vaccine were seen in over 90% of patients across multiple MHC alleles. Selection of PBMC samples for TCRB deep sequencing was based on availability. Pseudoprogression seemed to be unrelated to changes in the top peripheral T cell clonotypes found by TCRB sequencing.

The germline V and J ends show losses of 6 bases and 2 bases respectively, and no gene match explains 6 bases of the junction. The CDR3 spans 14 residues, from the cysteine through the phenylalanine. The kept DNA is CDR3 alone, 42 bases in frame from the first base. The germline V gene gives CDR1 as KGHSH and CDR2 as LQKENI. The time point label here, explained by the study, means: week 35, safety follow-up. A 20-mer mutant IDH1 peptide at 300 micrograms in Montanide made up each vaccine dose, which was injected subcutaneously together with topical imiquimod. Across visits V03 through V10, patients got a total of eight vaccinations, given in weeks 1, 3, 5, 7, 11, 15, 19 and 23. The donors had newly diagnosed IDH1-mutant astrocytomas of WHO grade 3 or 4 that showed loss of nuclear ATRX. The samples were drawn from NOA16, a multicentre, single-arm, open-label phase I trial in Germany that tested a mutant IDH1 peptide vaccine in humans for the first time. Genomic DNA for TCRB sequencing was isolated from EDTA blood with the DNeasy Blood and Tissue Kit.

The source was PBMCs, collected from a glioma patient whose treatment included an IDH1 peptide vaccine. This receptor was obtained from a woman aged 18-29 years with glioma. The chain uses TRBV18 and TRBJ1-1, with 7 bases in between that match TRBD1. The DNA is as follows: TGTGCCAGCTCCCAGGGACAGAGAAACACTGAAGCTTTCTTT. Its protein reads: CASSQGQRNTEAFF.